These 10 T cell receptor beta chains originate from one sample sequenced in a study of T cells in tuberculosis (dated by TCRdb to 2016 to 2019). This specimen's time point label, interpreted: new active TB diagnosis, blood taken before or within 7 days of starting treatment. Library preparation used the immunoSEQ multiplex PCR assay. Entries here come from immuneACCESS through TCRdb and include only in-frame sequences with V and J called. Some clones fail to appear in such tables; in the studies checked, an unresolved V gene covers under half of the shortfall, and the cause of the remainder is unknown. The sample table lists tens of thousands of clones, approximately 85% of them with a count of one. The ten largest clones add up to around 14% of the sample. This specimen was PBMCs, taken at tuberculosis diagnosis. The source is an adult with tuberculosis.

This clone is termed medium-sized. J is TRBJ1-1 and V is TRBV7-3; no reliable D call. The germline gives CDR1 SGHTA, CDR2 FQGTGA. The CDR3 loop spans 13 amino acids. Trimming removed 2 bases from V and 3 bases from J, with 7 bases in between. This CDR3 reads CASSLVEDTEAFF. For the CDR3, the DNA is TGTGCCAGCAGCTTAGTGGAGGACACTGAAGCTTTCTTT.

The CDR3 DNA reads TGTGCCAGCAGTGAGAACAGACAAGAGACCCAGTACTTC. Translation gives CASSENRQETQYF. This rearrangement joins TRBV2 to TRBJ2-5; no firm D call. Trimming stripped 3 bases from V and 2 bases from J, with 7 bases between. The germline gives CDR1 SNHLY, CDR2 FYNNEI. The CDR3 consists of 13 residues.

The chain combines TRBV28 with TRBJ1-5; D call uncertain. Germline V CDR1 and CDR2: MDHEN, SYDVKM. The CDR3 contains 12 residues. V was clipped by 6 bases and J by 3 bases, with 6 bases between them. CDR3 sequence (DNA): TGTGCCAGCAGCGTCCCCAATCAGCCCCAGCATTTT. Translation: CASSVPNQPQHF.

This clone appeared a single time. This chain connects TRBV5-1 to TRBJ1-1; perhaps TRBD1 as D (5 bases). V shed 5 bases and J shed 5 bases, with 13 bases lying between them. CDR3 length: 13 amino acids. CDR1 is SGHRS and CDR2 is YFSETQ in the germline V gene. CDR3 sequence: CASSRGGQTEAFF. Here the CDR3 DNA reads TGCGCCAGCAGTCGGGGGGGTCAGACTGAAGCTTTCTTT.

V gene TRBV9 combines with J gene TRBJ1-2; D gene ambiguous. Germline V gene sequence: CDR1 SGDLS, CDR2 YYNGEE. The CDR3 length is 14 residues. The V end lost 2 bases, the J end lost 7 bases, and 15 bases lay between the germline ends. The CDR3, as DNA: TGTGCCAGCAGCGTGGCGGATAGGCCTGGTGGCTACACCTTC. This gives the protein CASSVADRPGGYTF.

The chain carries TRBV28 and TRBJ1-2, with D uncertain. V lost 5 bases, J lost 2 bases, and 21 bases lay in between. The CDR3 has 17 amino acids. Germline V gene sequence: CDR1 MDHEN, CDR2 SYDVKM. CDR3 bases: TGTGCCAGCAGTCCAGGCCGGACTACCTTGCAGAACTATGGCTACACCTTC. Its translation is CASSPGRTTLQNYGYTF.

This clone showed up just once. The chain employs TRBV9 and TRBJ1-5; TRBD1 matches at 9 bases. CDR3 length equals 13 residues. V lost 7 bases and J lost 5; bases outside the gene matches: 4. Per the germline V gene, CDR1 is SGDLS and CDR2 is YYNGEE. The chain's CDR3 is CASGRTGDQPQHF. The CDR3 nucleotides read TGTGCCAGCGGTAGGACAGGGGATCAGCCCCAGCATTTT.

This clone has only one observation. The chain is built from TRBV7-2 and TRBJ2-1, with D hard to call. Trimming pared 3 bases from V and 1 base from J, leaving 10 bases between. The CDR3 is made up of 15 amino acids. CDR1 and CDR2 from the germline V gene are SGHTA and FQGNSA. The CDR3 coding sequence is TGTGCCAGCAGCTTTACGGGTCTATCCTACAATGAGCAGTTCTTC. As protein: CASSFTGLSYNEQFF.

V usage is TRBV29-1 and J usage is TRBJ2-7; 10 bases are a match to TRBD2. Trimming removed 3 bases from V and 4 bases from J; junction bases left unmatched: 12. CDR1 and CDR2 (germline): SQVTM, ANQGSEA. CDR3 length equals 16 residues. The CDR3 DNA follows: TGCAGCGTTGAGAGTAGCGGGGGGTCAATTGGTTACGAGCAGTACTTC. Residues: CSVESSGGSIGYEQYF.

This chain uses TRBV6-6 with TRBJ2-5, with 7 bases matching TRBD2. Germline CDR1 reads MNHNY; CDR2 reads SVGAGI (reference sequence). V lost 4 bases and J lost 1; bases outside the gene matches: 9. The CDR3 contains 16 residues. The CDR3 nucleotides are TGTGCCAGCAGTTCGTTGACCGGGACTACCCAAGAGACCCAGTACTTC. Its translation: CASSSLTGTTQETQYF.